This TCR beta chain was recovered during a study of T cells after yellow fever vaccination. This clonotype was seen repeatedly, ten times or more. Its antigen is as yet unknown. The ends were cut back, 3 bases at V and 4 bases at J, with 10 bases in the middle. The CDR3 is 14 amino acids. The germline V gene has CDR1 MNHEY and CDR2 SMNVEV (reference sequence). TCRdb analysed the 5' RACE reads with MiXCR anew, one entry per CDR3 protein. This sample carries 500,000 to 650,000 distinct CDR3 sequences, roughly an eighth of them seen once, and the ten largest clones take just under 15%. Regarding the study as a whole: A minor fraction of clonotypes spanned both CD4 and CD8 compartments.

This sequence originates from a man aged 25-45 years who received the YFV17D yellow fever vaccine. The genes are TRBV27 and TRBJ2-1; D might be TRBD1 or TRBD2, each matching 6 bases. Sequenced here: PBMCs, sampled on the day of the yellow fever booster vaccination. CDR3 sequence: CASSLGGEYNEQFF. The CDR3 DNA sequence: TGTGCCAGCAGTTTGGGGGGCGAGTACAATGAGCAGTTCTTC.